Listed here is a single TCR beta chain. The antigen remains unidentified. The isolated RNA, all of it, was reverse transcribed, so expressed TCRB transcripts were what got sequenced. Clones were sequenced by immunoSEQ multiplex PCR, and TCRdb holds only the in-frame ones, with some missing. The sample carries under 250,000 clones, about 14% recorded once. The germline V gene encodes CDR1 SGHNT and CDR2 YYREEE (reference sequence). The CDR3 spans 12 residues. The sample originates from a study of beta chain features in type 1 diabetes. Study findings and constraints: Patients' naive, central memory and Treg TCRB repertoires seemed closer to one another than those of healthy donors.

The J gene is TRBJ2-5, the V gene TRBV5-4; D ambiguous. TRBJ2-7 matches the DNA end more closely, so the J call is doubtful. Source material: naive CD4+ T cells from blood. The receptor comes from a woman aged 40 to 49 in good health. CDR3 in DNA: TGTGCCACCTCCCAAGATTCCTACGAGCAGTACTTC. The encoded protein is CATSQDSYEQYF.